The rows below give T cell receptor beta chains drawn from one sample of a study of blood T cell repertoires in COVID-19. Repertoires were generated with immunoSEQ multiplex PCR, while TCRdb's copy carries only in-frame clones and drops some. The table has over 150,000 clones, roughly 85% seen once. The sample consisted of peripheral blood. These receptors were taken from a man over 45 with active or convalescent COVID-19. Each CDR3 is given with its conserved first and last residue. A D gene is named only where the DNA matches it firmly. A clone size is listed for some rows: how often the clone was seen (once, few, many), or a class if it is expanded.

>TRBJ2-5|-|-|TRBV7-9
TGTGCCAGCAGCGTACTAGCTACCCAAGAGACCCAGTACTTC
CASSVLATQETQYF
>TRBJ1-1|TRBD1|-|TRBV28
TGTGCCAGCAGTTGCCCGACAGGGGCCTGCCACGAAGCTTTCTTT
CASSCPTGACHEAFF
>TRBJ1-2|TRBD1|-|TRBV27
TGTGCCAGCACATCGCCCGGGACAGGGTTCTACACCTTC
CASTSPGTGFYTF
>TRBJ2-1|-|-|TRBV7-7
TGTGCCAGCAGCCCCGCCGCCCCGACGGGTTACAATGAGCAGTTCTTC
CASSPAAPTGYNEQFF
>TRBJ1-2|-|-|TRBV7-2
TGTGCCAGCAGCCCTGGCGTACAGGCCAGGAGTGGTGGCTACACCTTC
CASSPGVQARSGGYTF
>TRBJ1-5|-|few|TRBV19
TGTGCCAGCAGCGACAGTAATAGCAATCAGCCCCAGCATTTT
CASSDSNSNQPQHF
>TRBJ1-5|TRBD1|-|TRBV7-9
TGTGCCAGCAGCTTCGGGACAGGGGTGTTCAATCAGCCCCAGCATTTT
CASSFGTGVFNQPQHF
>TRBJ1-2|-|-|TRBV12-3/TRBV12-4
TGTGCCAGCAGTTTAGTTCAGGATGGCTACACCTTC
CASSLVQDGYTF
>TRBJ2-2|TRBD1|-|TRBV9
TGTGCCAGCAGCGTAAGGGACAGGCGGACTCGGAACACCGGGGAGCTGTTTTTT
CASSVRDRRTRNTGELFF
>TRBJ1-2|TRBD1|-|TRBV7-2
TGTGCCAGCAGCTTACAGGGGGCGGCTGGCTACACCTTC
CASSLQGAAGYTF
>TRBJ1-1|TRBD1|many|TRBV3-1/TRBV3-2
TGTGCCAGCAGCCGATCGGGACAGCTGAACACTGAAGCTTTCTTT
CASSRSGQLNTEAFF